Given below is one TCR beta chain in context. The data stem from a study of radiotherapy plus CTLA-4 blockade in lung cancer. Sequencing used immunoSEQ multiplex PCR; TCRdb keeps in-frame clones, though not all of them. The sample carries about 48,000 clones, 82% recorded once. The V segment lost 6 bases and the J segment 3 bases; nucleotides outside the gene matches: 12. Germline V lookup: CDR1 MDHEN, CDR2 SYDVKM. CDR3 length: 18 residues. This TCR derives from a human donor with non-small cell lung cancer who had stable disease on radiotherapy plus ipilimumab. The material sequenced was peripheral blood, taken from a patient treated with radiotherapy plus ipilimumab. The chain has TRBV28 and TRBJ2-3, with 13 bases aligning to TRBD2. CDR3 nucleotide sequence: TGTGCCAGCAGACTTACTAGCGGGAGGGAAGGGAAGACAGATACGCAGTATTTT. Protein product: CASRLTSGREGKTDTQYF. The variable domain in full, completed from reference TRBV28 and TRBJ2-3, reads DVKVTQSSRYLVKRTGEKVFLECVQDMDHENMFWYRQDPGLGLRLIYFSYDVKMKEKGDIPEGYSVSREKKERFSLILESASTNQTSMYLCASRLTSGREGKTDTQYFGPGTRLTVL.